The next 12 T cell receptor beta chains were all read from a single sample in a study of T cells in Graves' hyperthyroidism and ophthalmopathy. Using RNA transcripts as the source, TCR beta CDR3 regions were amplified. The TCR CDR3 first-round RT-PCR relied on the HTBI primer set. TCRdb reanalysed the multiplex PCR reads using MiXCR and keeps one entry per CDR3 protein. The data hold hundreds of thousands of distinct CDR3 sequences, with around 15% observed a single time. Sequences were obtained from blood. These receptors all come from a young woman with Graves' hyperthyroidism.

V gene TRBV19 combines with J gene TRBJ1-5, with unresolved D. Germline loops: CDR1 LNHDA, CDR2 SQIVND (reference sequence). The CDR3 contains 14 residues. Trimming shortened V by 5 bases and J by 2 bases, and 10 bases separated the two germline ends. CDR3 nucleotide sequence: TGTGCCAGTAGTTGGGGAAGTGGCAATCAGCCCCAGCATTTT. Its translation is CASSWGSGNQPQHF.

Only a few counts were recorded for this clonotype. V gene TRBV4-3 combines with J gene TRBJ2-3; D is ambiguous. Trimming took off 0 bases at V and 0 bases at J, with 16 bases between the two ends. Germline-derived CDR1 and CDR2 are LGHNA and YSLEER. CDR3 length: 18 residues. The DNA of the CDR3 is TGCGCCAGCAGCCAAGATCATCTGCGCCGTATTAGCACAGATACGCAGTATTTT. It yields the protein CASSQDHLRRISTDTQYF.

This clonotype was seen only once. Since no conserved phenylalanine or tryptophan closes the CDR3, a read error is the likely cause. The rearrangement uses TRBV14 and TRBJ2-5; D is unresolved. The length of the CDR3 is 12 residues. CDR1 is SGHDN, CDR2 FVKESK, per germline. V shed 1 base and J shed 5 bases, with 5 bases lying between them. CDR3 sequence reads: CASSQAWETQYL. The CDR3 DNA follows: TGTGCCAGCAGCCAAGCCTGGGAGACCCAGTACCTC.

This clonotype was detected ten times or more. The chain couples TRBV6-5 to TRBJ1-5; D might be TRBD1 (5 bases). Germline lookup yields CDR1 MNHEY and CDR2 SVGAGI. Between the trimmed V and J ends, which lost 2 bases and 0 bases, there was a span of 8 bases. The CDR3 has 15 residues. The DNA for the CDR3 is TGTGCCAGCAGTTACGGGAGGGGTAGCAATCAGCCCCAGCATTTT. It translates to CASSYGRGSNQPQHF.

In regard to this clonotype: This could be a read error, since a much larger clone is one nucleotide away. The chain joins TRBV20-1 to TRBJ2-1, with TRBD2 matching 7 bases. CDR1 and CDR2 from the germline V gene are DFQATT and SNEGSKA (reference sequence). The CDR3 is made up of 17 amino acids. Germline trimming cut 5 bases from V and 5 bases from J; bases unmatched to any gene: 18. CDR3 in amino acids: CSAPYTVGEGSHNEQFF. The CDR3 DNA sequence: TGCAGTGCTCCTTACACCGTTGGGGAGGGGTCCCACAATGAGCAGTTCTTC.

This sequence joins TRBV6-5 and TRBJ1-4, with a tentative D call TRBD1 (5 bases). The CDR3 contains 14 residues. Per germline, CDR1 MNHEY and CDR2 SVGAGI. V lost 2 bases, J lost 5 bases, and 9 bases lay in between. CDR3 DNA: TGTGCCAGCAGTTACCGGGACCTCAATGAAAAACTGTTTTTT. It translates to CASSYRDLNEKLFF.

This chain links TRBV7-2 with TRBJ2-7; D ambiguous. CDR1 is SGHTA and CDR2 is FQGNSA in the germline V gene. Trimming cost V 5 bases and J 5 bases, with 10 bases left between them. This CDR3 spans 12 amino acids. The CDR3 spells CASSRPFDEQYF. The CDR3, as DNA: TGTGCCAGCAGCCGACCGTTTGACGAGCAGTACTTC.

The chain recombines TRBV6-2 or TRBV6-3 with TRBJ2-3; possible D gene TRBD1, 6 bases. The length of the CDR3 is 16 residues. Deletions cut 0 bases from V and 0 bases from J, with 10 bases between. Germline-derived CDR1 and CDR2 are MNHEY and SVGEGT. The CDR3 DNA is TGTGCCAGCAGTTACTCCAGGGGTGAGAGCACAGATACGCAGTATTTT. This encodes CASSYSRGESTDTQYF.

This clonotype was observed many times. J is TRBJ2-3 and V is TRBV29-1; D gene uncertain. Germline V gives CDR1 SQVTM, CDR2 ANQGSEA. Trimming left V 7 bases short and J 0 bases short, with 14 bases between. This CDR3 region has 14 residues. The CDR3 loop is CSARDGTSTDTQYF. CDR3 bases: TGCAGCGCCCGCGACGGAACTAGCACAGATACGCAGTATTTT.

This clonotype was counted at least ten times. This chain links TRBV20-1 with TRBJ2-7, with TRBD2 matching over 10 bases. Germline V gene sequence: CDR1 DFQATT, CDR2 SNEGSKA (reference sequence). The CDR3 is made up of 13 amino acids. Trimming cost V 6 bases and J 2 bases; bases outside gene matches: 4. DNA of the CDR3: TGCAGTGCCGTAGCGGGAGGAACCTACGAGCAGTACTTC. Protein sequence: CSAVAGGTYEQYF.

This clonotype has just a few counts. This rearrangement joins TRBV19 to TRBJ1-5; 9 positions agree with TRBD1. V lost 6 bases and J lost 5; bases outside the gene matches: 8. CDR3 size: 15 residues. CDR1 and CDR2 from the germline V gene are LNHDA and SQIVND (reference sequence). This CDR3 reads CASSQLGDRDQPQHF. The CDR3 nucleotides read TGTGCCAGTAGCCAACTTGGGGACAGGGATCAGCCCCAGCATTTT. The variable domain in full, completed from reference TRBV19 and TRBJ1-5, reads DGGITQSPKYLFRKEGQNVTLSCEQNLNHDAMYWYRQDPGQGLRLIYYSQIVNDFQKGDIAEGYSVSREKKESFPLTVTSAQKNPTAFYLCASSQLGDRDQPQHFGDGTRLSIL.

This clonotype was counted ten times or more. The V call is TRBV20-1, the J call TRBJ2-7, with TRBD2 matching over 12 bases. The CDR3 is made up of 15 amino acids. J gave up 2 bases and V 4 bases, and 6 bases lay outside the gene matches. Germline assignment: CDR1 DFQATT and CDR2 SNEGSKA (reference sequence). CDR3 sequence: CSAKGRTSGAYEQYF. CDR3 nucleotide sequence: TGCAGTGCTAAGGGAAGGACTAGCGGGGCCTACGAGCAGTACTTC.